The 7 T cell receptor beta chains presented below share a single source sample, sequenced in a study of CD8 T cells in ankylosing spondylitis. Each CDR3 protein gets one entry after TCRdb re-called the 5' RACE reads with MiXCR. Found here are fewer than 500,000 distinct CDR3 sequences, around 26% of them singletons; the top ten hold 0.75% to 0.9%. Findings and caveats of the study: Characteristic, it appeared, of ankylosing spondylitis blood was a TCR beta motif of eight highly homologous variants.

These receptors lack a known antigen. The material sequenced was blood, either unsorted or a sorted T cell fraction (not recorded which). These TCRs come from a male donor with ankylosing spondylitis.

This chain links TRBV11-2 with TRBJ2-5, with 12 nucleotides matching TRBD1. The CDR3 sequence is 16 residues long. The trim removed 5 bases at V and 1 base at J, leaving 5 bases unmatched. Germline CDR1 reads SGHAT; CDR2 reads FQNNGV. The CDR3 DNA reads TGTGCCAGCAGCCTAACGGGACAGGGGGCCCAAGAGACCCAGTACTTC. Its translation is CASSLTGQGAQETQYF.

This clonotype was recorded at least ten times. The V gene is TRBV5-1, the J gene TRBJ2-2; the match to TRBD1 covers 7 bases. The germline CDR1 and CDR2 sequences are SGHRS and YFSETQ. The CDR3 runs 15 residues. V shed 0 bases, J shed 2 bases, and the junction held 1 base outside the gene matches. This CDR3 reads CASSLGQGNTGELFF. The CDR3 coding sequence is TGCGCCAGCAGCTTGGGACAGGGAAACACCGGGGAGCTGTTTTTT.

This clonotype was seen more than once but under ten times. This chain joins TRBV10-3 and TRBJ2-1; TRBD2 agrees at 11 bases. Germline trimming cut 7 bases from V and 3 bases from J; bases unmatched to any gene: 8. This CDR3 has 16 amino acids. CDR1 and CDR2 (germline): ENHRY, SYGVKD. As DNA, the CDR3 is TGTGCCATCAACCCAACCGGGACTAGCGGCTACAATGAGCAGTTCTTC. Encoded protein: CAINPTGTSGYNEQFF.

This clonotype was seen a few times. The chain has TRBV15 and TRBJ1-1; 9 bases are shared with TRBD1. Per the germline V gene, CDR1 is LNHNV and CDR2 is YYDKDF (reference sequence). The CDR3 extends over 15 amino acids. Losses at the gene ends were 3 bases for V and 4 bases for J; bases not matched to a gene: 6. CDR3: CATSRNTGGITEAFF. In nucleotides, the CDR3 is TGTGCCACCAGCAGGAACACAGGGGGCATCACTGAAGCTTTCTTT.

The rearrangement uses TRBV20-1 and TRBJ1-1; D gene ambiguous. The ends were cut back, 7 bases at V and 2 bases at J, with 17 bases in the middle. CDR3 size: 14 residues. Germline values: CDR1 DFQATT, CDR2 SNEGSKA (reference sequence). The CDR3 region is CSVRREDHNTEAFF. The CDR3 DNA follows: TGCAGTGTCCGACGGGAGGACCATAACACTGAAGCTTTCTTT.

The CDR3 reads CASSLGGGGLGGRDTQYF. The DNA of the CDR3 is TGTGCCAGCAGCTTAGGAGGTGGGGGACTAGGTGGACGAGATACGCAGTATTTT. This chain links TRBV11-2 with TRBJ2-3; 8 bases fit TRBD2. With V trimmed by 1 base and J by 5 bases, 14 bases remained unmatched. Germline CDR1 is SGHAT and CDR2 is FQNNGV. This CDR3 is built from 18 residues.

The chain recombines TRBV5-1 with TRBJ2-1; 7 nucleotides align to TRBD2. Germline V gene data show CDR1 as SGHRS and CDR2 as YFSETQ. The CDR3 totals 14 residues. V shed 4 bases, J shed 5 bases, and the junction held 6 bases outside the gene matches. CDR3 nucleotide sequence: TGCGCCAGCAGCATAAACCGGGAGGACAATGAGCAGTTCTTC. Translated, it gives CASSINREDNEQFF.